Detailed here is one TCR beta chain. The antigen remains undetermined. Before sequencing, viral peptide pools were used by the ViraFEST assay to expand antigen-specific CD4+ T cells. At the end of over 8 days of culture, CD4+ T cells were isolated. The data are from a study of vaccination effects on CD4 cells after COVID-19. The assay was immunoSEQ multiplex PCR, and TCRdb's table has in-frame clones only and misses some. The sample holds 50,000 to 75,000 clones, roughly 81% seen once. CDR1 and CDR2 from the germline V gene are MDHEN and SYDVKM. This CDR3 spans 12 amino acids. V lost 7 bases and J lost 5, with 8 bases in between.

Here the sequenced sample was CD4+ T cells from PBMCs cultured with HCoV-229E spike peptides, taken before COVID-19 vaccination. The rearrangement links TRBV28 to TRBJ2-2, with no clear D. The source of this sequence is a human donor who received a COVID-19 vaccine. The CDR3 region is CASTVGTGELFF. The CDR3 nucleotides are TGTGCCAGCACAGTGGGTACCGGGGAGCTGTTTTTT.